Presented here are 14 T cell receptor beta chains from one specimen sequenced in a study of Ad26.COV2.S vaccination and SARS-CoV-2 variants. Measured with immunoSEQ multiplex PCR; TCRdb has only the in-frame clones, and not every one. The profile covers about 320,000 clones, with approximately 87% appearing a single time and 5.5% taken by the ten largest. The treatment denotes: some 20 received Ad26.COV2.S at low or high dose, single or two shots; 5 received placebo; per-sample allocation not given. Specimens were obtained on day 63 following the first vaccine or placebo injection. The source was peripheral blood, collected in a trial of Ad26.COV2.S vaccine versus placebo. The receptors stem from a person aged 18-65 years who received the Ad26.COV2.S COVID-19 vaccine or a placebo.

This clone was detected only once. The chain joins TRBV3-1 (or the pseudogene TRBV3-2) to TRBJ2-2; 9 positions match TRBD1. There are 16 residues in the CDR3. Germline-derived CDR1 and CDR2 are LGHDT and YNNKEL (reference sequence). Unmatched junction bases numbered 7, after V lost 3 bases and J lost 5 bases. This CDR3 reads CASSHPTGGATGELFF. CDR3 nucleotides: TGTGCCAGCAGCCATCCCACAGGGGGCGCGACCGGGGAGCTGTTTTTT.

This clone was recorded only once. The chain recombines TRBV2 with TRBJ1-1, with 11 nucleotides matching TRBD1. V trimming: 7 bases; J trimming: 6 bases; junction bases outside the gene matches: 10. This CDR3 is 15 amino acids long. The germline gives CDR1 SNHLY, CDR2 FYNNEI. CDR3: CASTGTGGSLSEAFF. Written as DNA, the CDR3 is TGTGCCAGCACCGGGACAGGGGGAAGTCTATCTGAAGCTTTCTTT.

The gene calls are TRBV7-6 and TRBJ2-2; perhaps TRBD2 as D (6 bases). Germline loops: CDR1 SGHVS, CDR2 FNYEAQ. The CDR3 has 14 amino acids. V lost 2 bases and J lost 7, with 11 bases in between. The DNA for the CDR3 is TGTGCCAGCAGCTTACTCGGAGGGTTCGGGGAGCTGTTTTTT. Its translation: CASSLLGGFGELFF.

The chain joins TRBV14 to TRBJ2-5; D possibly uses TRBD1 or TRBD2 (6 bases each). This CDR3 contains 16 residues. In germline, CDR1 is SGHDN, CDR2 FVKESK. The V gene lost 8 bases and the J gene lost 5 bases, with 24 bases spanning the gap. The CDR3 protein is CASVTVGSRGGETQYF. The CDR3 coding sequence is TGTGCCAGCGTCACGGTGGGCTCACGAGGGGGGGAGACCCAGTACTTC.

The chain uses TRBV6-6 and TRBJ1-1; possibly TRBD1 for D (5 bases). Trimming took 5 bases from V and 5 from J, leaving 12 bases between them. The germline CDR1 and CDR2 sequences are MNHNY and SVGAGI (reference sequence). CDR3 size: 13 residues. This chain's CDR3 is CASSGAGGTEAFF. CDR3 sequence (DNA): TGTGCCAGCAGTGGGGCCGGAGGTACTGAAGCTTTCTTT.

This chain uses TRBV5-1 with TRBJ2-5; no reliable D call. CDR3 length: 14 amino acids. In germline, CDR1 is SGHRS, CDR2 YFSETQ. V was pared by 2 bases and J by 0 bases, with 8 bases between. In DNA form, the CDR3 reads TGCGCCAGCAGCTTAAGGGAAAACCAAGAGACCCAGTACTTC. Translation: CASSLRENQETQYF.

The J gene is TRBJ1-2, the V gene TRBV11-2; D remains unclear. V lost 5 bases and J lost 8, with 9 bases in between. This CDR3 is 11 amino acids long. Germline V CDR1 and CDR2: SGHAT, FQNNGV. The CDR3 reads CASSETSGYTF. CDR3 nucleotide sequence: TGTGCCAGCAGCGAAACAAGCGGCTACACCTTC.

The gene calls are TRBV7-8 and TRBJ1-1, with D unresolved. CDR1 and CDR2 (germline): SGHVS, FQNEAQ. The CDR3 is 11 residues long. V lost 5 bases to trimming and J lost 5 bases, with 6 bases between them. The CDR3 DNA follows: TGTGCCAGCAGCCCCCAGACTGAAGCTTTCTTT. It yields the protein CASSPQTEAFF. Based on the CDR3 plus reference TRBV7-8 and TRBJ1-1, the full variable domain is GAGVSQSPRYKVAKRGQDVALRCDPISGHVSLFWYQQALGQGPEFLTYFQNEAQLDKSGLPSDRFFAERPEGSVSTLKIQRTQQEDSAVYLCASSPQTEAFFGQGTRLTVV.

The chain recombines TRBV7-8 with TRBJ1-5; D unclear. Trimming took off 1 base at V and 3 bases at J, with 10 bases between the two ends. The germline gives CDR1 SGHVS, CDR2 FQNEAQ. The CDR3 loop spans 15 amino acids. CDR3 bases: TGTGCCAGCAGCTTAGATCCGGGATTCAATCAGCCCCAGCATTTT. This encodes CASSLDPGFNQPQHF.

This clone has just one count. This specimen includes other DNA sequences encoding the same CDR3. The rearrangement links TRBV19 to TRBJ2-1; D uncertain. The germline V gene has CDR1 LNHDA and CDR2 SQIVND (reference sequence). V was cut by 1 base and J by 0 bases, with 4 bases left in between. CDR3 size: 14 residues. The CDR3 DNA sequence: TGTGCCAGTAGTATAGGTGGCTCCTACAATGAGCAGTTCTTC. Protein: CASSIGGSYNEQFF.

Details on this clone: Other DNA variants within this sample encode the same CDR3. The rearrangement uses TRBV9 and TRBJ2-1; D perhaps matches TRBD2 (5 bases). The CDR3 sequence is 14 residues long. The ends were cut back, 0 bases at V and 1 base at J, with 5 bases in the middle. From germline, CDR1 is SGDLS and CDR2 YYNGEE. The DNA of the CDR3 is TGTGCCAGCAGCGTAGGGACTTCCTACAATGAGCAGTTCTTC. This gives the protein CASSVGTSYNEQFF.

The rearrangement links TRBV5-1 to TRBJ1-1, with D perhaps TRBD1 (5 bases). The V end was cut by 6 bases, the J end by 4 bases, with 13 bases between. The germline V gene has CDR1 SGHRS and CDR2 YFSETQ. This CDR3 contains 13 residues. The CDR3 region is CASMEGEVTEAFF. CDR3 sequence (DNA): TGCGCCAGCATGGAAGGGGAGGTCACTGAAGCTTTCTTT.

The CDR3 DNA follows: TGTGCCAGACATAGCATGAACACTGAAGCTTTCTTT. Translation gives CARHSMNTEAFF. J is TRBJ1-1 and V is TRBV7-9; D is unresolved. Germline V gene data show CDR1 as SEHNR and CDR2 as FQNEAQ (reference sequence). With 9 bases removed from V and 0 bases from J, the gap between germline ends came to 8 bases. This CDR3 is built from 12 residues.

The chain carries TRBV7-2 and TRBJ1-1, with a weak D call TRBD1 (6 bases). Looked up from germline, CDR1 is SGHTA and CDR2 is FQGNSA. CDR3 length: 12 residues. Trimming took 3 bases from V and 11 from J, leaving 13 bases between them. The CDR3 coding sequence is TGTGCCAGCAGCTTTACAGGGAGGGATGCTTTCTTT. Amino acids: CASSFTGRDAFF.